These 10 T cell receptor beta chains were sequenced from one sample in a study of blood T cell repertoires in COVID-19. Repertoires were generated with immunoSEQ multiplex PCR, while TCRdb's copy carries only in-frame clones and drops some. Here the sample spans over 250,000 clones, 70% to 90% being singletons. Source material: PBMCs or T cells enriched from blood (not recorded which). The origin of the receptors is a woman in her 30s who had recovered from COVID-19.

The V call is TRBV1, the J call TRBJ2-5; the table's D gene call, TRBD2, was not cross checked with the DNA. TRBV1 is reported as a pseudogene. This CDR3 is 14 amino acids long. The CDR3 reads CTSRIGRVQETQYF. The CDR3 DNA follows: TGCACCAGCAGGATCGGGAGGGTCCAAGAGACCCAGTACTTC.

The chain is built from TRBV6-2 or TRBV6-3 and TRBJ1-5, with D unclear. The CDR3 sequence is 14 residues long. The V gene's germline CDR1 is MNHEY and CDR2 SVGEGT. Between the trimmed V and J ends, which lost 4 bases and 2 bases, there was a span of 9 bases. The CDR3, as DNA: TGTGCCAGCAGTTTGTCCTCGGGCAATCAGCCCCAGCATTTT. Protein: CASSLSSGNQPQHF.

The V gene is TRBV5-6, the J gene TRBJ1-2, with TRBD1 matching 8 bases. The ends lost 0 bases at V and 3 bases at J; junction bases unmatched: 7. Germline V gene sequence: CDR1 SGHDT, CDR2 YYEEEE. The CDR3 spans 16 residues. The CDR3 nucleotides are TGTGCCAGCAGCTTGGAAATCAGGGGGCGGGACTATGGCTACACCTTC. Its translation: CASSLEIRGRDYGYTF.

In DNA form, the CDR3 reads TGTGCCAGCAGTGAAGTGGGCAGGGGCACTGAAGCTTTCTTT. Translated, it gives CASSEVGRGTEAFF. V usage is TRBV25-1 and J usage is TRBJ1-1; perhaps TRBD1 as D (6 bases). The CDR3 consists of 14 residues. Trimming took off 2 bases at V and 4 bases at J, with 11 bases between the two ends. Germline V gives CDR1 MGHDK, CDR2 SYGVNS. Variable domain in full (rest from reference TRBV25-1 and TRBJ1-1): EADIYQTPRYLVIGTGKKITLECSQTMGHDKMYWYQQDPGMELHLIHYSYGVNSTEKGDLSSESTVSRIRTEHFPLTLESARPSHTSQYLCASSEVGRGTEAFFGQGTRLTVV.

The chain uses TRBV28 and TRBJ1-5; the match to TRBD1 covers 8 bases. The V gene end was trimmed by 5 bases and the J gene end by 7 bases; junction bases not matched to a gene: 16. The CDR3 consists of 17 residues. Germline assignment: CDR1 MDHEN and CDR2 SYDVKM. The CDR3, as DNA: TGTGCCAGCAGTCCTACAACGGACAGGGCCCGGGACCAGCCCCAGCATTTT. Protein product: CASSPTTDRARDQPQHF.

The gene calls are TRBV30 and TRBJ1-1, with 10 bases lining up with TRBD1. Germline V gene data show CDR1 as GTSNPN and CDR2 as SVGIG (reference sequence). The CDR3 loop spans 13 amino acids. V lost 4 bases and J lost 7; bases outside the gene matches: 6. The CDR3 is CAWTPTGGIEAFF. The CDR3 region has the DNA TGTGCCTGGACTCCGACAGGGGGCATTGAAGCTTTCTTT. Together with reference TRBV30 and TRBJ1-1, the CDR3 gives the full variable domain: SQTIHQWPATLVQPVGSPLSLECTVEGTSNPNLYWYRQAAGRGLQLLFYSVGIGQISSEVPQNLSASRPQDRQFILSSKKLLLSDSGFYLCAWTPTGGIEAFFGQGTRLTVV.

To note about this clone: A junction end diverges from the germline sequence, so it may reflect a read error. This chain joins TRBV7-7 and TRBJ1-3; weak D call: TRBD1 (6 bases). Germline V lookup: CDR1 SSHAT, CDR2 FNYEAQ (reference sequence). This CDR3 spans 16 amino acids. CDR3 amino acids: CASSLFDRRIENTIYF. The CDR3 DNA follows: TGTGCTAGCAGCTTATTCGACAGGCGTATTGAGAACACCATATATTTT. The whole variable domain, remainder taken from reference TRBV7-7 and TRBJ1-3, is GAGVSQSPRYKVTKRGQDVTLRCDPISSHATLYWYQQALGQGPEFLTYFNYEAQPDKSGLPSDRFSAERPEGSISTLTIQRTEQRDSAMYRCASSLFDRRIENTIYFGEGSWLTVV.

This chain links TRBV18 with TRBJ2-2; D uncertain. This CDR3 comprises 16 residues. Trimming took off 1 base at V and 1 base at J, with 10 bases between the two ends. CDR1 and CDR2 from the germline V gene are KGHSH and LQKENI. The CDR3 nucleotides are TGTGCCAGCTCACCACGATCCACAGTGAACACCGGGGAGCTGTTTTTT. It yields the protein CASSPRSTVNTGELFF.

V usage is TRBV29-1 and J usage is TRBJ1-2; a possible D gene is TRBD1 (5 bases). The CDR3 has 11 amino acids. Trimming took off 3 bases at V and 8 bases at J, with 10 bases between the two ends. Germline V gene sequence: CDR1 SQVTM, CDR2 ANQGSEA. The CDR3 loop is CSVDRGRGYTF. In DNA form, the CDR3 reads TGCAGCGTTGATCGGGGGAGAGGCTACACCTTC.

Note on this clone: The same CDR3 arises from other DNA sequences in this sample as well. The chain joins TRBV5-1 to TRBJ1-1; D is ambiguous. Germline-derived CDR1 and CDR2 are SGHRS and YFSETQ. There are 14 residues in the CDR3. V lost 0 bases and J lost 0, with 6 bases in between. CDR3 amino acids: CASSLGGLNTEAFF. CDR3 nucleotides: TGCGCCAGCAGCTTGGGAGGGTTGAACACTGAAGCTTTCTTT.